The rows below give T cell receptor beta chains drawn from one sample of a study of radiation and T cells in renal cell carcinoma. Profiling relied on immunoSEQ multiplex PCR, and the TCRdb table lists in-frame clones only, not all of them. The sample records 100,000 to 150,000 clones, around 81% being singletons. The source material was blood, sampled from a patient whose treatment included radiotherapy and nephrectomy. Every receptor here comes from a man aged 45-65 years with renal cell carcinoma. CDR3s include the opening cysteine and the closing phenylalanine or tryptophan. A D gene is named only where the DNA matches it firmly. Size values are once, few and many counts, or a class for expanded clones, and some rows have none.

>TRBJ2-5|-|TRBV7-2|once
CASSLAPDRRETQYF
TGTGCCAGCAGCTTAGCCCCGGACCGGAGGGAGACCCAGTACTTC
>TRBJ2-7|TRBD1|TRBV27|once
CASSFRTGLEQYF
TGTGCCAGCAGTTTTCGGACAGGGCTCGAGCAGTACTTC
>TRBJ2-7|TRBD1|TRBV6-1|few
CASRLGQAYEQYF
TGTGCCAGCAGGCTGGGACAGGCGTACGAGCAGTACTTC
>TRBJ2-1|-|TRBV7-6|-
CASSGGVNNEQFF
TGTGCCAGCAGCGGAGGGGTCAACAATGAGCAGTTCTTC
>TRBJ2-7|TRBD1|TRBV6-1|-
CASSERDRRTYEQYF
TGTGCCAGCAGTGAGAGGGACAGGCGAACCTACGAGCAGTACTTC
>TRBJ2-3|TRBD2|TRBV10-3|-
CAMSLAGTDTQYF
TGTGCCATGTCGCTAGCGGGCACAGATACGCAGTATTTT
>TRBJ2-1|TRBD1|TRBV27|-
CASSRRGQGVYNEQFF
TGTGCCAGCAGTCGACGAGGACAGGGAGTCTACAATGAGCAGTTCTTC
>TRBJ1-5|-|TRBV19|-
CASNRQLNQPQHF
TGTGCCTCAAATCGACAATTAAATCAGCCCCAGCATTTT
>TRBJ1-5|-|TRBV6-6|-
CASRGLKNQPQHF
TGTGCCAGCAGGGGGCTAAAAAATCAGCCCCAGCATTTT
>TRBJ1-1|-|TRBV9|few
CASSVVRGEAFF
TGTGCCAGCAGCGTAGTCCGGGGTGAAGCTTTCTTT
>TRBJ1-3|-|TRBV10-3|-
CAISVGGPSGNTIYF
TGTGCCATCAGTGTGGGGGGGCCTTCTGGAAACACCATATATTTT
>TRBJ1-1|-|TRBV7-9|-
CASSLYGTMNTEAFF
TGTGCCAGCAGCTTATATGGGACAATGAACACTGAAGCTTTCTTT
>TRBJ2-2|-|TRBV9|-
CASSSRGDTGELFF
TGTGCCAGCAGCTCTAGGGGGGACACCGGGGAGCTGTTTTTT
>TRBJ2-7|TRBD2|TRBV7-2|-
CASSAGLAGANYEQYF
TGTGCCAGCAGCGCGGGACTAGCGGGAGCTAACTACGAGCAGTACTTC
>TRBJ2-3|-|TRBV9|-
CASSAQTTTDTQYF
TGTGCCAGCAGCGCTCAAACAACCACAGATACGCAGTATTTT
>TRBJ2-1|-|TRBV2|-
CASSLQGGSYNEQFF
TGTGCCAGCAGTTTACAGGGAGGCTCCTACAATGAGCAGTTCTTC
>TRBJ2-1|-|TRBV6-6|once
CASSYDPRREQFF
TGTGCCAGCAGTTACGACCCGAGGAGGGAGCAGTTCTTC
>TRBJ1-2|-|TRBV28|-
CASSRGRGGYTF
TGTGCCAGCAGCCGTGGACGTGGCGGCTACACCTTC
>TRBJ2-2|TRBD1|TRBV19|-
CASSTGQGDTGELFF
TGTGCCAGTAGTACCGGACAGGGAGACACCGGGGAGCTGTTTTTT
>TRBJ1-1|-|TRBV7-3|-
CASSLQGPNTEAFF
TGTGCCAGCAGCTTACAGGGCCCGAACACTGAAGCTTTCTTT
>TRBJ2-1|TRBD1|TRBV30|-
CAWSVLDRGNEQFF
TGTGCCTGGAGTGTACTGGACAGGGGCAATGAGCAGTTCTTC
>TRBJ2-5|TRBD1|TRBV2|-
CASRAGTGDPAQYF
TGTGCCAGCCGGGCGGGGACAGGGGATCCGGCCCAGTACTTC
>TRBJ1-1|-|TRBV10-3|few
CAIKQSNTEAFF
TGTGCCATCAAGCAATCGAACACTGAAGCTTTCTTT
>TRBJ1-2|TRBD1|TRBV6-5|few
CASRKTGSSYGYTF
TGTGCCAGCAGAAAGACAGGGAGTAGCTATGGCTACACCTTC
>TRBJ2-7|TRBD1|TRBV6-4|-
CATKTTGGFYEQYF
TGTGCCACCAAAACGACAGGGGGTTTCTACGAGCAGTACTTC
>TRBJ1-4|-|TRBV6-6|once
CASSYRGGEKLFF
TGTGCCAGCAGTTACAGGGGAGGTGAAAAACTGTTTTTT
>TRBJ1-5|-|TRBV30|-
CAWSPNSNQPQHF
TGTGCCTGGAGTCCCAATAGCAATCAGCCCCAGCATTTT
>TRBJ2-5|-|TRBV20-1|-
CSARDGETQYF
TGCAGTGCTCGGGACGGGGAGACCCAGTACTTC
>TRBJ2-7|TRBD2|TRBV7-2|-
CASSSRGLAGRGEQYF
TGTGCCAGCAGTTCTCGTGGACTAGCGGGTCGGGGTGAGCAGTACTTC
>TRBJ2-5|-|TRBV9|-
CASSVGPERGETQYF
TGTGCCAGCAGCGTAGGTCCTGAACGAGGGGAGACCCAGTACTTC
>TRBJ2-5|-|TRBV5-1|-
CASRREETQYF
TGCGCCAGCAGGAGAGAAGAGACCCAGTACTTC
>TRBJ2-3|-|TRBV4-3|-
CASSQDEYSADTQYF
TGCGCCAGCAGCCAAGATGAATATTCTGCAGATACGCAGTATTTT
>TRBJ1-1|-|TRBV18|once
CASSPWGDMNTEAFF
TGTGCCAGCTCACCTTGGGGAGACATGAACACTGAAGCTTTCTTT
>TRBJ2-2|-|TRBV4-3|-
CASSQDRVMRGTGELFF
TGCGCCAGCAGCCAAGATCGCGTGATGCGAGGGACCGGGGAGCTGTTTTTT
>TRBJ2-5|-|TRBV15|-
CATSRDRAGSETQYF
TGTGCCACCAGCAGAGATCGAGCAGGGAGCGAGACCCAGTACTTC
>TRBJ2-7|TRBD1|TRBV27|-
CASRELGQGAEEQYF
TGTGCCAGCAGAGAACTCGGACAGGGGGCTGAGGAGCAGTACTTC
>TRBJ1-2|TRBD1|TRBV19|-
CATRWGSDRESGYTF
TGTGCCACCCGATGGGGCTCAGACAGGGAAAGCGGCTACACCTTC
>TRBJ1-1|-|TRBV25-1|-
CASSGRIGTEAFF
TGTGCCAGCAGTGGCCGAATCGGCACTGAAGCTTTCTTT
>TRBJ1-1|-|TRBV19|-
CASKDSTKEAFF
TGTGCCAGTAAGGACAGTACCAAAGAAGCTTTCTTT
>TRBJ2-6|TRBD1|TRBV5-1|-
CASSFWDSGSGANVLTF
TGCGCCAGCAGCTTTTGGGACAGTGGGTCTGGGGCCAACGTCCTGACTTTC
>TRBJ1-3|-|TRBV5-4|-
CASSPDRRGNTIYF
TGTGCCAGCAGCCCGGACCGCAGGGGAAACACCATATATTTT
>TRBJ2-6|TRBD1|TRBV5-1|few
CASSLVSGGADVLTF
TGCGCCAGCAGCTTGGTCTCAGGGGGCGCCGACGTCCTGACTTTC
>TRBJ1-6|TRBD1|TRBV2|-
CASEQGGVNSPLHF
TGTGCCAGTGAACAGGGGGGAGTCAATTCACCCCTCCACTTT
>TRBJ2-7|TRBD2|TRBV27|-
CASSLKWTSALYEQYF
TGTGCCAGCAGTCTAAAATGGACTAGCGCCCTATACGAGCAGTACTTC
>TRBJ2-2|-|TRBV7-9|once
CASSLASSGIGELFF
TGTGCCAGCAGCTTAGCGTCATCGGGGATCGGGGAGCTGTTTTTT
>TRBJ1-4|-|TRBV7-2|-
CASSPGLSNEKLFF
TGTGCCAGCAGCCCCGGACTCTCCAATGAAAAACTGTTTTTT
>TRBJ2-3|-|TRBV5-5|few
CASSGVREDTQYF
TGTGCCAGCAGCGGGGTTAGGGAGGATACGCAGTATTTT
>TRBJ2-3|TRBD2|TRBV6-1|-
CASSRLAGDTDTQYF
TGTGCCAGCAGTCGACTAGCGGGAGATACAGATACGCAGTATTTT
>TRBJ2-3|-|TRBV4-1|-
CASSQEVAGYTDTQYF
TGCGCCAGCAGCCAAGAAGTGGCGGGGTACACAGATACGCAGTATTTT
>TRBJ2-1|-|TRBV20-1|-
CSANSYNEQFF
TGCAGTGCTAATTCCTACAATGAGCAGTTCTTC
>TRBJ2-5|-|TRBV9|-
CASSVDGYQETQYF
TGTGCCAGCAGCGTAGACGGCTACCAAGAGACCCAGTACTTC
>TRBJ1-2|TRBD1|TRBV5-1|-
CASSPGQGPYGYTF
TGCGCCAGCAGCCCCGGACAGGGACCATATGGCTACACCTTC
>TRBJ2-7|-|TRBV7-6|-
CASSLESAGRGYEQYF
TGTGCCAGCAGCTTAGAGTCCGCCGGCAGGGGCTACGAGCAGTACTTC